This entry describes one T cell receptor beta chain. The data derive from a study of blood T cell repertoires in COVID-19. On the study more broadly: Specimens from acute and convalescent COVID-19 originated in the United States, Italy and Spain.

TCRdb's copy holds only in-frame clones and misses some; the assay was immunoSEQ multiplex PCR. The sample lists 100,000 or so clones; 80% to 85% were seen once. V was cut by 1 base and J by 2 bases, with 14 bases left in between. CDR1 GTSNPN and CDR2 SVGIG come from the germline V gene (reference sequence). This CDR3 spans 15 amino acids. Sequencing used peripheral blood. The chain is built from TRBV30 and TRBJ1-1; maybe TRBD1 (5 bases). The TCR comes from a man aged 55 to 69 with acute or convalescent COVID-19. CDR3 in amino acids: CAWSGLDSLNTEAFF. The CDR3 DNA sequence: TGTGCCTGGAGTGGCCTAGACAGCCTCAACACTGAAGCTTTCTTT.